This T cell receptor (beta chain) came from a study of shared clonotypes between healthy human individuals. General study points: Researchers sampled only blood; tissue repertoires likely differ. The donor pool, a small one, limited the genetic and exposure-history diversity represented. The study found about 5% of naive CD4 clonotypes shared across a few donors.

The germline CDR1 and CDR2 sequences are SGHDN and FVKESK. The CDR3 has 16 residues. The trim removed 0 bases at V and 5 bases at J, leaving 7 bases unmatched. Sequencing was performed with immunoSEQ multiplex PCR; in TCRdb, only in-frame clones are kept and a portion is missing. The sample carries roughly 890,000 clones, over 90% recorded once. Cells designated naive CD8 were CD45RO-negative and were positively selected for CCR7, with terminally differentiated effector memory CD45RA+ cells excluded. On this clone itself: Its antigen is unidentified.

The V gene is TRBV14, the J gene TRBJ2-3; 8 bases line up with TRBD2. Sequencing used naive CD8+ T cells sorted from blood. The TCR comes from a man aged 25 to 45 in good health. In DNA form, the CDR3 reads TGTGCCAGCAGCCAAGAAACGGGAGGGGGAGGAGATACGCAGTATTTT. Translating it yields CASSQETGGGGDTQYF.